These 24 T cell receptor beta chains originate from one sample sequenced in a study of post-analysis software for immune sequencing data. Tagging with unique molecular identifiers was a feature of the TCR beta cDNA libraries. TCRdb used MiXCR to reprocess the PCR reads, holding one entry per CDR3 protein. This sample carries some 190,000 distinct CDR3 sequences, 29% of them seen once, and the ten largest clones take approximately 3.6%. Their recognized antigens are unknown. Study conclusions and caveats: Roughly 5 TRBV segments, including TRBV5-6, TRBV5-1 and TRBV20-1, were more frequent in patients than controls.

Source material: blood. The receptors come from a girl under 18 with multiple sclerosis.

This clonotype has ten or more counts. The genes are TRBV10-3 and TRBJ1-4; 9 bases match TRBD1. Per germline, CDR1 ENHRY and CDR2 SYGVKD. With 6 bases clipped from V and 5 bases from J, the junction kept 7 bases outside the gene matches. The CDR3 is 15 amino acids. CDR3 in DNA: TGTGCCATCAGCCCGTGGGACAGGGAAAATGAAAAACTGTTTTTT. The encoded protein is CAISPWDRENEKLFF.

The chain links TRBV20-1 to TRBJ1-2, with a tentative D call TRBD1 (5 bases). The CDR3 extends over 12 amino acids. Between the trimmed V and J ends, which lost 2 bases and 8 bases, there was a span of 12 bases. Germline values: CDR1 DFQATT, CDR2 SNEGSKA (reference sequence). CDR3 residues: CSARRGREGYTF. The CDR3 DNA is TGCAGTGCTAGAAGGGGCCGAGAAGGCTACACCTTC.

This clonotype was counted many times. Here the CDR3 reads CSASYGSLYEQYF. In DNA, the CDR3 is TGCAGTGCTAGCTACGGGAGTCTCTACGAGCAGTACTTC. This chain links TRBV20-1 with TRBJ2-7; maybe TRBD2 (6 bases). From germline, CDR1 is DFQATT and CDR2 SNEGSKA (reference sequence). Deletions cut 3 bases from V and 3 bases from J, with 12 bases between. This CDR3 is 13 amino acids long.

There are many counts of this clonotype. The CDR3 coding sequence is TGTGCCAGCACCCAAAGGCCCAAAGGCTACACCTTC. Protein product: CASTQRPKGYTF. The chain links TRBV28 to TRBJ1-2, with D unclear. This CDR3 has 12 amino acids. Deletions cut 7 bases from V and 8 bases from J, with 14 bases between. Germline V gives CDR1 MDHEN, CDR2 SYDVKM.

This clonotype was seen a few times. This sequence joins TRBV6-5 and TRBJ1-1, with D perhaps TRBD1 (5 bases). Trimming removed 2 bases at V and 0 bases at J, with 19 bases between. CDR1 is MNHEY, CDR2 SVGAGI, per germline. There are 18 residues in the CDR3. CDR3 residues: CASSYRRTTTDMNTEAFF. The CDR3 coding sequence is TGTGCCAGCAGTTACCGTAGAACTACGACAGATATGAACACTGAAGCTTTCTTT.

This clonotype was detected a few times. It may be a read error: a sequence one base away is much more abundant. The genes are TRBV7-9 and TRBJ2-5; D remains ambiguous. Trimming took 3 bases from V and 5 from J, leaving 22 bases between them. Germline V CDR1 and CDR2: SEHNR, FQNEAQ (reference sequence). This CDR3 is 17 amino acids long. The CDR3 coding sequence is TGTGCCAGCAGCTTTGTTTTGGGGAACGGCTCGTTGGAGACCCAGTACTTC. This encodes CASSFVLGNGSLETQYF.

This clonotype was detected once. The chain combines TRBV19 with TRBJ2-1; 13 nucleotides agree with TRBD2. V lost 4 bases, J lost 7 bases, and 4 bases stayed unmatched. The CDR3 spans 15 residues. The germline V gene encodes CDR1 LNHDA and CDR2 SQIVND (reference sequence). The CDR3 reads CASSTPGLAGNEQFF. In DNA form, the CDR3 reads TGTGCCAGTAGTACACCGGGACTAGCGGGGAATGAGCAGTTCTTC.

V and J are TRBV6-2 or TRBV6-3 and TRBJ1-5; D is undetermined. This CDR3 spans 16 amino acids. The germline V gene encodes CDR1 MNHEY and CDR2 SVGEGT. Trimming pared 6 bases from V and 0 bases from J, leaving 15 bases between. The CDR3 DNA reads as TGTGCCAGCAGCCCACGAGGCGTTTATAGCAATCAGCCCCAGCATTTT. Residues: CASSPRGVYSNQPQHF.

This clonotype has more than one count but fewer than ten. The genes are TRBV21-1 and TRBJ2-2; whether TRBD1, the table's D call, matches the DNA was not checked. TRBV21-1 constitutes a pseudogene. The CDR3 totals 15 residues. The CDR3 sequence: CASSKAGGNTGELFF. CDR3 DNA: TGTGCCAGCAGCAAAGCAGGGGGTAACACCGGGGAGCTGTTTTTT.

This sequence joins TRBV29-1 and TRBJ2-7, with 8 bases matching TRBD1. Germline assignment: CDR1 SQVTM and CDR2 ANQGSEA. The CDR3 runs to 14 residues. V shed 0 bases and J 4 bases; nucleotides not matched to a gene: 5. Written as DNA, the CDR3 is TGCAGCGTTGAAGACCGGGACAGGCGGTACGAGCAGTACTTC. Translating it yields CSVEDRDRRYEQYF.

This clonotype was recorded a few times. The rearrangement uses TRBV28 and TRBJ2-3; D call uncertain. Germline CDR1 and CDR2: MDHEN and SYDVKM. The germline V and J ends were trimmed by 3 bases and 4 bases, with 5 bases remaining between them. This CDR3 contains 12 residues. The CDR3, as DNA: TGTGCCAGCAGTTTTGGATCAGATACGCAGTATTTT. Its protein product is CASSFGSDTQYF.

The V call is TRBV7-2, the J call TRBJ2-4; 8 bases align to TRBD2. The J call may not be correct, given that the DNA end is closer to TRBJ2-7. CDR3 length: 13 residues. In germline, CDR1 is SGHTA, CDR2 FQGNSA. CDR3 sequence (DNA): TGTGCCAGCAGCCCCCGGACTAGCACCGAGCAGTACTTC. Translating gives CASSPRTSTEQYF.

This clonotype was seen a handful of times. The V gene is TRBV6-5, the J gene TRBJ2-7; D perhaps matches TRBD1 (6 bases). Germline assignment: CDR1 MNHEY and CDR2 SVGAGI. With 6 bases removed from V and 1 base from J, the gap between germline ends came to 13 bases. The CDR3 is 14 amino acids. This CDR3 reads CASRIRTDSYEQYF. The CDR3, as DNA: TGTGCCAGCAGAATACGGACAGATTCCTACGAGCAGTACTTC.

CDR3 coding DNA: TGCAGCATCGCCAGGACACAATCTAACTATGGCTACACCTTC. This gives the protein CSIARTQSNYGYTF. The chain couples TRBV29-1 to TRBJ1-2; TRBD1 is a possible D gene (5 bases). The V gene's germline CDR1 is SQVTM and CDR2 ANQGSEA. V dropped 8 bases and J dropped 0 bases, with 16 bases sitting between them. This CDR3 has 14 residues.

This clonotype was recorded many times. The chain has TRBV12-3 or TRBV12-4 and TRBJ2-1; D is perhaps TRBD2 (5 bases). CDR3 size: 16 residues. Trimming left V 7 bases short and J 0 bases short, with 16 bases between. CDR3 in DNA: TGTGCCAGCACCCCCCTCTCTAGCCTCTCCTACAATGAGCAGTTCTTC. Translation: CASTPLSSLSYNEQFF.

This clonotype was found many times. This chain links TRBV29-1 with TRBJ2-7; 7 nucleotides match TRBD1. Trimming removed 5 bases from V and 5 bases from J; junction bases left unmatched: 6. The CDR3 is made up of 12 amino acids. Germline lookup yields CDR1 SQVTM and CDR2 ANQGSEA. The CDR3 loop is CSVMDRSDEQYF. CDR3 coding DNA: TGCAGCGTTATGGACAGGAGCGACGAGCAGTACTTC.

Regarding this clonotype: The germline gene is not matched at one end of the junction; a read error may be the cause. The chain links TRBV5-1 to TRBJ2-1, with a possible D match to TRBD1 (6 bases). The length of the CDR3 is 15 residues. The germline CDR1 and CDR2 sequences are SGHRS and YFSETQ. The CDR3 spells CASSGTGSSYNEQCF. The CDR3 DNA reads TGCGCCAGCAGCGGAACAGGGTCCTCCTACAATGAGCAGTGCTTC.

J is TRBJ2-1 and V is TRBV7-2; D uncertain. The V gene's germline CDR1 is SGHTA and CDR2 FQGNSA. Deletions cut 1 base from V and 10 bases from J, with 20 bases between. CDR3 size: 16 residues. DNA for the CDR3: TGTGCCAGCAGCTTAGGCCCGCCCGGCACCGCCTACGAGCAGTTCTTC. Translated, it gives CASSLGPPGTAYEQFF. The full variable domain, with the rest looked up from reference TRBV7-2 and TRBJ2-1, is GAGVSQSPSNKVTEKGKDVELRCDPISGHTALYWYRQSLGQGLEFLIYFQGNSAPDKSGLPSDRFSAERTGGSVSTLTIQRTQQEDSAVYLCASSLGPPGTAYEQFFGPGTRLTVL.

Of note for this clonotype: A read error may produce the germline difference seen at one junction end. The rearrangement joins TRBV28 to TRBJ2-1; TRBD2 might be the D (6 bases). CDR3 length: 14 amino acids. CDR1 MDHEN and CDR2 SYDVKM come from the germline V gene. The DNA for the CDR3 is TGTGCCAGCGGACGAATTGAGGACTACAATGGGCAGTTCTTC. Translating gives CASGRIEDYNGQFF. Full variable domain (rest looked up from reference TRBV28 and TRBJ2-1): DVKVTQSSRYLVKRTGEKVFLECVQDMDHENMFWYRQDPGLGLRLIYFSYDVKMKEKGDIPEGYSVSREKKERFSLILESASTNQTSMYLCASGRIEDYNGQFFGPGTRLTVL.

This clonotype has only a few counts. V usage is TRBV30 and J usage is TRBJ2-1; no reliable D call. V was shortened by 3 bases and J by 9 bases, with 15 bases between the two germline ends. CDR3 length: 13 amino acids. Per germline, CDR1 GTSNPN and CDR2 SVGIG (reference sequence). The CDR3 sequence is CAWSPEPLREQFF. The CDR3 bases are TGTGCCTGGAGCCCTGAGCCCCTCCGTGAGCAGTTCTTC. Variable domain in full (rest from reference TRBV30 and TRBJ2-1): SQTIHQWPATLVQPVGSPLSLECTVEGTSNPNLYWYRQAAGRGLQLLFYSVGIGQISSEVPQNLSASRPQDRQFILSSKKLLLSDSGFYLCAWSPEPLREQFFGPGTRLTVL.

This sequence joins TRBV7-6 and TRBJ2-5; D unclear. Germline V gives CDR1 SGHVS, CDR2 FNYEAQ. V lost 2 bases and J 11 bases, leaving 12 bases between the germline ends. This CDR3 region has 12 residues. CDR3 in amino acids: CASSLSDLEQYF. The CDR3 DNA reads TGTGCCAGCAGCTTAAGCGATCTAGAGCAGTACTTC.

This clonotype turned up a few times. The rearrangement uses TRBV27 and TRBJ1-2; D is possibly TRBD1 (6 bases). This CDR3 spans 15 amino acids. Germline CDR1 MNHEY, CDR2 SMNVEV (reference sequence). V was cut by 0 bases and J by 4 bases, with 12 bases left in between. CDR3 residues: CASSLSGGQGYGYTF. CDR3 in DNA: TGTGCCAGCAGTTTATCGGGGGGCCAGGGCTATGGCTACACCTTC.

This clonotype has at least ten counts. The rearrangement joins TRBV20-1 to TRBJ2-7; D tentatively fits TRBD1 or TRBD2 (5 bases each). This CDR3 is built from 14 residues. Germline assignment: CDR1 DFQATT and CDR2 SNEGSKA (reference sequence). Trimming took off 5 bases at V and 1 base at J, with 15 bases between the two ends. The chain's CDR3 is CSAADRDASYEQYF. CDR3 DNA sequence: TGCAGTGCTGCGGACCGGGACGCATCCTACGAGCAGTACTTC.

In its sample, this clonotype was seen many times. The J gene is TRBJ1-1, the V gene TRBV12-3 or TRBV12-4, with D possibly being TRBD1 (6 bases). Trimming removed 5 bases from V and 5 bases from J, with 15 bases in between. The CDR3 extends over 14 amino acids. The CDR3 loop reads CASSKTRGGTEAFF. The CDR3 DNA sequence: TGTGCCAGCAGTAAGACACGAGGGGGGACTGAAGCTTTCTTT.